A selection of T cell receptor beta chains follows, all from one sample in a study of blood T cell repertoires in COVID-19. Produced via immunoSEQ multiplex PCR; TCRdb's table is partial and in-frame only. The sample carries some 180,000 clones, approximately 90% recorded once. Sequenced material: peripheral blood. The receptors come from a man aged 50-59 years with acute or convalescent COVID-19. Each CDR3 is given without its conserved first and last residue. Each record gives: V gene, J gene, CDR3 protein.

TRBV7-3	TRBJ2-7	ASRLASYEQY
TRBV9	TRBJ2-5	ASSAGAGGPGETQY
TRBV5-6	TRBJ1-3	ASSLGGDRGSGNTIY
TRBV2	TRBJ2-5	ASGLRWQETQY
TRBV7-2	TRBJ2-1	ASGRTGLDNEQF
TRBV7-6	TRBJ2-1	ASSGRQARVSYNEQF
TRBV13	TRBJ1-2	ASSRGFPNYGYT
TRBV9	TRBJ1-4	ASSTGTGANGGEKLF
TRBV5-1	TRBJ1-4	ASSRQGAEKLF
TRBV10-3	TRBJ2-7	ATMGTSTYEQY
TRBV5-4	TRBJ2-1	ASSLEVAENNEQF
TRBV19	TRBJ2-5	ASSITGETQY
TRBV27	TRBJ2-3	ASSLSWGYLKTDTQY
TRBV28	TRBJ1-1	ASSAGQDTEAF
TRBV28	TRBJ2-1	ASSLDRRSEQF
TRBV6-1	TRBJ1-1	ASSWGLLNTEAF
TRBV6-6	TRBJ2-5	ASTRVGSQETQY
TRBV18	TRBJ2-7	ASSRQGRTYEQY
TRBV28	TRBJ1-2	ASSSASRALGYT
TRBV27	TRBJ2-7	ASSLIAGGPYHEQY
TRBV7-9	TRBJ1-3	ASSPRGTGNTIY
TRBV4-2	TRBJ2-1	ASSQATSGSSYNEQF
TRBV7-2	TRBJ2-5	ASSLAAYQETQY
TRBV18	TRBJ1-3	ASSPEGAPGNTIY
TRBV4-1	TRBJ1-5	ASSQGSGGNQPQH